Below are 10 T cell receptor beta chains sequenced from a single sample in a study of blood T cells in healthy people across ages. For the second PCR, which ran for about 6 to 12 cycles, a sample-barcoded 5' primer and a J-beta primer mix were used. TCRdb reprocessed the 5' RACE reads via MiXCR and lists one record per CDR3 protein. Among about 640,000 distinct CDR3 sequences listed, about 54% were seen once. Sequenced: blood. These receptors all stem from a man aged 55 to 69 in good health.

J is TRBJ1-1 and V is TRBV5-1, with 8 bases fitting TRBD1. Germline lookup yields CDR1 SGHRS and CDR2 YFSETQ. V lost 0 bases and J lost 3; bases outside the gene matches: 1. The CDR3 consists of 14 residues. This CDR3 reads CASSLGQGHTEAFF. CDR3 coding DNA: TGCGCCAGCAGCTTGGGACAGGGGCACACTGAAGCTTTCTTT. The whole variable domain, remainder taken from reference TRBV5-1 and TRBJ1-1, is KAGVTQTPRYLIKTRGQQVTLSCSPISGHRSVSWYQQTPGQGLQFLFEYFSETQRNKGNFPGRFSGRQFSNSRSEMNVSTLELGDSALYLCASSLGQGHTEAFFGQGTRLTVV.

The V and J genes are TRBV5-5 and TRBJ1-2; TRBD1 matches at 10 bases. The V gene end was trimmed by 3 bases and the J gene end by 0 bases; junction bases not matched to a gene: 5. The CDR3 covers 16 residues. Germline V lookup: CDR1 SGHKS, CDR2 YYEKEE (reference sequence). As DNA, the CDR3 is TGTGCCAGCAGCTATTTCGGACAGGGGGCTAACTATGGCTACACCTTC. Its protein product is CASSYFGQGANYGYTF.

This rearrangement joins TRBV6-5 to TRBJ1-2; tentatively, D is TRBD1 (5 bases). The CDR3 runs 13 residues. Trimming took off 2 bases at V and 7 bases at J, with 11 bases between the two ends. Germline V gives CDR1 MNHEY, CDR2 SVGAGI. In DNA form, the CDR3 reads TGTGCCAGCAGTTACCGGGGACTTCGTGGCTACACCTTC. Amino acid sequence: CASSYRGLRGYTF.

V is TRBV20-1 and J is TRBJ1-2; TRBD1 agrees at 8 bases. V lost 3 bases and J lost 6; bases outside the gene matches: 6. CDR3 length equals 13 residues. The germline gives CDR1 DFQATT, CDR2 SNEGSKA (reference sequence). The CDR3 sequence is CSASTGGGHGYTF. The CDR3 DNA follows: TGCAGTGCTAGTACAGGGGGGGGTCATGGCTACACCTTC.

This chain connects TRBV7-2 to TRBJ2-5, with D tentatively TRBD1 (6 bases). Germline lookup yields CDR1 SGHTA and CDR2 FQGNSA. With 5 bases removed from V and 9 bases from J, the gap between germline ends came to 10 bases. The CDR3 is 11 residues long. The CDR3, as DNA: TGTGCCAGCAGCCGCGGACAGTCCCAGTACTTC. It specifies CASSRGQSQYF.

The chain has TRBV3-1 and TRBJ2-7; 7 bases agree with TRBD2. Trimming at V came to 4 bases and at J to 5 bases, leaving 5 bases not matched to a gene. This CDR3 is 13 amino acids long. CDR1 LGHDT and CDR2 YNNKEL come from the germline V gene (reference sequence). CDR3 region: CASSRSGVNEQYF. In DNA, the CDR3 is TGTGCCAGCAGCCGAAGCGGGGTCAACGAGCAGTACTTC.

The chain employs TRBV6-5 and TRBJ1-6; D gene ambiguous. V gave up 3 bases and J gave up 2 bases, with 5 bases separating them. Per the germline V gene, CDR1 is MNHEY and CDR2 is SVGAGI. The CDR3 is made up of 14 amino acids. CDR3 amino acids: CASSYRPYNSPLHF. The CDR3 DNA reads TGTGCCAGCAGTTATCGGCCCTATAATTCACCCCTCCACTTT.

This clonotype was found once. This chain connects TRBV29-1 to TRBJ2-1, with D perhaps TRBD1 or TRBD2 (5 bases each). V lost 2 bases to trimming and J lost 4 bases, with 15 bases between them. CDR1 and CDR2 from the germline V gene are SQVTM and ANQGSEA. This CDR3 has 15 amino acids. The CDR3: CSVERGRLLYNEQFF. The CDR3 bases are TGCAGCGTTGAACGGGGCAGATTGCTATACAATGAGCAGTTCTTC.

The V and J genes are TRBV9 and TRBJ2-1; tentative D call: TRBD1 (5 bases). Germline lookup yields CDR1 SGDLS and CDR2 YYNGEE. This CDR3 is 15 amino acids long. V lost 3 bases and J lost 2, with 12 bases in between. CDR3 nucleotides: TGTGCCAGCAGCGCCAGACAGCATCCCTACAATGAGCAGTTCTTC. Translated: CASSARQHPYNEQFF.

The V and J genes are TRBV20-1 and TRBJ1-5; TRBD1 aligns across 8 bases. The germline V gene has CDR1 DFQATT and CDR2 SNEGSKA (reference sequence). There are 13 residues in the CDR3. Losses at the gene ends were 6 bases for V and 9 bases for J; bases not matched to a gene: 10. The CDR3 DNA reads as TGCAGTGCCCAGACAGGGGCGCTCGGGCCCCAGCATTTT. It codes for CSAQTGALGPQHF.